This T cell receptor (beta chain) was observed in a study of CD8+CD57+ T cells in acquired aplastic anemia. Study-level findings and limits: For CD8+ Simpson's diversity, patients and controls showed no significant difference. CD8+CD57+ cells (from patients) displayed lower diversity than the total CD4+ and CD8+ pools did. Patients and controls had in common around 29 CD8+ CDR3 sequences.

Profiles of TCR beta VDJ and CDR3 were generated from a genomic DNA template. TCRdb redid the calling of the reads with MiXCR, one entry per CDR3 protein. The sample has more than 15,000 distinct CDR3 sequences, about 40% seen once. CDR1 DFQATT and CDR2 SNEGSKA come from the germline V gene (reference sequence). The J segment lost 5 bases and the V segment lost 0 bases, leaving 5 bases of the junction unmatched. This CDR3 spans 15 amino acids. An expansion of CD8+CD57+ cells by flow cytometry had been shown in patients chosen for sequencing. Of some twelve patients, 2 also provided CD8+CD57+ effector memory cells that were sequenced. No therapy had been given to the patients at the time of blood sampling. As regards this clonotype: The antigen remains undetermined.

The J gene is TRBJ2-5, the V gene TRBV20-1; 11 nucleotides align to TRBD2. The clonotype comes from a human donor with aplastic anemia. The sample was CD8+CD57+ T cells sorted from PBMCs. As for subset: bead-enriched CD8+CD57+ effector memory T cells from SAA patients. DNA for the CDR3: TGCAGTGCTAGAGAGTTAGCGGGGGGGCGCGAGACCCAGTACTTC. Translating it yields CSARELAGGRETQYF.